Listed here are 10 T cell receptor beta chains from one sample, sequenced in a study of CD8+CD57+ T cells in acquired aplastic anemia. Genomic DNA, the template, was used for profiling of the TCR beta VDJ and CDR3. TCRdb re-called the reads through MiXCR, storing one row per CDR3 protein. The table includes approximately 200,000 distinct CDR3 sequences, 61% detected once. Sequenced: sorted CD4+, CD8+, or CD8+CD57+ T cells (not recorded which) from PBMCs. These receptors all stem from a human donor in good health.

About this clonotype itself: The junction departs from the called germline gene at one end, perhaps through a read error. The chain links TRBV12-3 or TRBV12-4 to TRBJ2-1; 8 bases are shared with TRBD2. CDR3 length: 15 amino acids. The CDR3 reads CASSSGTSSQNERFF. The DNA for the CDR3 is TGTGCCAGCAGTTCCGGGACTAGTAGTCAAAATGAGCGGTTCTTC.

The chain links TRBV5-1 to TRBJ2-7; D unclear. V was trimmed by 0 bases and J by 0 bases, leaving 7 bases between them. The CDR3 has 14 amino acids. Germline CDR1 SGHRS, CDR2 YFSETQ. Here the CDR3 DNA reads TGCGCCAGCAGCTTGGGTGGGCTCTCCTACGAGCAGTACTTC. Protein: CASSLGGLSYEQYF.

V and J are TRBV7-9 and TRBJ2-7, with 11 bases that match TRBD2. Unmatched junction bases numbered 3, after V lost 1 base and J lost 4 bases. The CDR3 is made up of 15 amino acids. CDR1 SEHNR and CDR2 FQNEAQ come from the germline V gene (reference sequence). The CDR3 coding sequence is TGTGCCAGCAGCTTAGTAGCGGGGGGGGGGTACGAGCAGTACTTC. This gives the protein CASSLVAGGGYEQYF. Using reference TRBV7-9 and TRBJ2-7 for the parts outside the CDR3, the full variable domain is DTGVSQNPRHKITKRGQNVTFRCDPISEHNRLYWYRQTLGQGPEFLTYFQNEAQLEKSRLLSDRFSAERPKGSFSTLEIQRTEQGDSAMYLCASSLVAGGGYEQYFGPGTRLTVT.

The chain carries TRBV19 and TRBJ2-1; 10 bases match TRBD2. The CDR3 is 14 residues long. J gave up 8 bases and V 3 bases, and 4 bases lay outside the gene matches. CDR1 LNHDA and CDR2 SQIVND come from the germline V gene (reference sequence). CDR3 sequence reads: CASSMSGGEYEQFF. The CDR3 DNA reads TGTGCCAGTAGTATGAGCGGGGGGGAGTATGAGCAGTTCTTC.

The rearrangement uses TRBV4-3 and TRBJ1-5; a possible D gene is TRBD1 (6 bases). This CDR3 contains 17 residues. Trimming took 3 bases from V and 2 from J, leaving 17 bases between them. Germline lookup yields CDR1 LGHNA and CDR2 YSLEER. The CDR3, as DNA: TGCGCCAGCAGCCAGGCCCGATGGGGGGCTGGCAATCAGCCCCAGCATTTT. Translation: CASSQARWGAGNQPQHF.

This clonotype was recorded only once. The J gene is TRBJ1-6, the V gene TRBV2, with 11 bases matching TRBD1. The CDR3 totals 15 residues. V lost 5 bases and J lost 10; bases outside the gene matches: 7. Per germline, CDR1 SNHLY and CDR2 FYNNEI. CDR3 sequence reads: CASSWTGGVGSPLHF. In nucleotides, the CDR3 is TGTGCCAGCAGTTGGACAGGGGGCGTCGGGTCACCCCTCCACTTT.

This rearrangement joins TRBV19 to TRBJ1-2, with D uncertain. The length of the CDR3 is 13 residues. Germline V gives CDR1 LNHDA, CDR2 SQIVND (reference sequence). Trimming left V 3 bases short and J 2 bases short, with 7 bases between. The CDR3 here is CASSMGMNYGYTF. Here the CDR3 DNA reads TGTGCCAGTAGTATGGGGATGAACTATGGCTACACCTTC. Combining the CDR3 with reference TRBV19 and TRBJ1-2 gives the whole variable domain DGGITQSPKYLFRKEGQNVTLSCEQNLNHDAMYWYRQDPGQGLRLIYYSQIVNDFQKGDIAEGYSVSREKKESFPLTVTSAQKNPTAFYLCASSMGMNYGYTFGSGTRLTVV.

This clonotype was observed a handful of times. The V and J genes are TRBV9 and TRBJ1-6; no reliable D call. Deletions cut 1 base from V and 7 bases from J, with 3 bases between. This CDR3 has 12 residues. Looked up from germline, CDR1 is SGDLS and CDR2 is YYNGEE. The CDR3 is CASSVMNSPLHF. The CDR3 region has the DNA TGTGCCAGCAGCGTAATGAATTCACCCCTCCACTTT.

This chain uses TRBV30 with TRBJ1-6; D gene ambiguous. The CDR3 length is 13 residues. Germline V gives CDR1 GTSNPN, CDR2 SVGIG (reference sequence). Between the trimmed V and J ends, which lost 6 bases and 8 bases, there was a span of 14 bases. DNA for the CDR3: TGTGCCTGTTCAGAGGATACGTATTCACCCCTCCACTTT. Residues: CACSEDTYSPLHF.

This rearrangement joins TRBV25-1 to TRBJ1-2; D is possibly TRBD1 (6 bases). The CDR3 sequence is 15 residues long. Trimming took off 5 bases at V and 7 bases at J, with 20 bases between the two ends. Germline-derived CDR1 and CDR2 are MGHDK and SYGVNS. This chain's CDR3 is CASSRAGRGYGGYTF. The CDR3 DNA follows: TGTGCCAGCAGTCGGGCAGGGAGGGGGTACGGTGGCTACACCTTC.